The T cell receptor (beta chain) described here comes from a study of blood T cells in healthy people across ages. A second PCR, run for about 7 to 11 cycles, used a sample-barcoded 5' primer plus a J-beta primer mix. Using its own MiXCR run on the 5' RACE reads, TCRdb lists one record per CDR3 protein. The sample has 550,000 to 700,000 distinct CDR3 sequences, roughly 29% seen once. General study points: Diversity was higher, and naive CD4+ cells more numerous, in long-lived donors than in aged donors.

Every donor gave 8 to 10 milliliters of peripheral blood. Notes on this clonotype: The antigen is undetermined.

The CDR3 sequence is 16 residues long. The germline V gene has CDR1 SNHLY and CDR2 FYNNEI. After removal of 3 bases from V and 7 bases from J, the junction contained 12 bases not matched to a gene. This TCR derives from a woman in her seventies in good health. The rearrangement uses TRBV2 and TRBJ2-1, with TRBD1 matching 7 bases. Sequencing was carried out using blood. CDR3 coding DNA: TGTGCCAGCAGTGAGAGAGGACAGGCCATAAGAAATGAGCAGTTCTTC. Translation: CASSERGQAIRNEQFF.